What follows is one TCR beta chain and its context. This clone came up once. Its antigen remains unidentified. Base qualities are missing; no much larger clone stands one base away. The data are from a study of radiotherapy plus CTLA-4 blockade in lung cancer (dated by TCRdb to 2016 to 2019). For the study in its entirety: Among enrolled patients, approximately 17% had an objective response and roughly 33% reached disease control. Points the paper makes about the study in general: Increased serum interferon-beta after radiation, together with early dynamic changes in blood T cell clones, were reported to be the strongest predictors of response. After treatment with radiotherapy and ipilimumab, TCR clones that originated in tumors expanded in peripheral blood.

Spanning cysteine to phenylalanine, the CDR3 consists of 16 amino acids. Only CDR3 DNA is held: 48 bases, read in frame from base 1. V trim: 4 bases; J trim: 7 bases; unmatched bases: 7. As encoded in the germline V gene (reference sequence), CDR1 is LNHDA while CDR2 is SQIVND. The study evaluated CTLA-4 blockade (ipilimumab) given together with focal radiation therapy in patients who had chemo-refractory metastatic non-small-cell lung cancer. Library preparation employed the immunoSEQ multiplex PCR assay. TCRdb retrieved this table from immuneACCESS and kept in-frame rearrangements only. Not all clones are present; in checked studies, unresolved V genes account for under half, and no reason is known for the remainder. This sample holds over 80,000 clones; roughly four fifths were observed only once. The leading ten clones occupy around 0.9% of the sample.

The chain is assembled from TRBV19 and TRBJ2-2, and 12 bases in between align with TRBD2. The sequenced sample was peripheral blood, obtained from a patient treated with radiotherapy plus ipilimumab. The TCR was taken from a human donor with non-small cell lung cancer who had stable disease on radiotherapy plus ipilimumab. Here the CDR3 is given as CASSTASGRAGGELFF. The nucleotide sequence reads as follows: TGTGCCAGTAGTACCGCTAGCGGGAGGGCCGGCGGGGAGCTGTTTTTT.